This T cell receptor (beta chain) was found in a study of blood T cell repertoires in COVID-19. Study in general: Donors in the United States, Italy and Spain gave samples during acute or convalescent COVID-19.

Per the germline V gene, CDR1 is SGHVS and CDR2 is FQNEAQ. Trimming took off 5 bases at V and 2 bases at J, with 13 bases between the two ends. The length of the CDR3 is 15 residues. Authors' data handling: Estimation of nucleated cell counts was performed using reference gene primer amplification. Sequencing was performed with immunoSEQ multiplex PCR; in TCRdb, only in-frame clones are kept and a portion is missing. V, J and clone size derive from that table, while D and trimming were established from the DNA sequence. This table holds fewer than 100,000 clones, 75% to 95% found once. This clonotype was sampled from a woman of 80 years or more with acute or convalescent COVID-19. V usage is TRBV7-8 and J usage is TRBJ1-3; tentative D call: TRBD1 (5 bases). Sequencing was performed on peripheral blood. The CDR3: CASSGRVTTGNTIYF. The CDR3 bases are TGTGCCAGCAGCGGCAGGGTAACGACTGGAAACACCATATATTTT.